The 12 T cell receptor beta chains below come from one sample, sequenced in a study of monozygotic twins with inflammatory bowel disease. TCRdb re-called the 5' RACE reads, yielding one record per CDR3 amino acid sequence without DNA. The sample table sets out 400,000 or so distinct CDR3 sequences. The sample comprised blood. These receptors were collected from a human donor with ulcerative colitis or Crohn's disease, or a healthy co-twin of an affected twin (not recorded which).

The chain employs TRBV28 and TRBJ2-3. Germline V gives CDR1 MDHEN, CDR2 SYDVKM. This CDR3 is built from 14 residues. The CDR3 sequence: CASSLYQTRVTQYF.

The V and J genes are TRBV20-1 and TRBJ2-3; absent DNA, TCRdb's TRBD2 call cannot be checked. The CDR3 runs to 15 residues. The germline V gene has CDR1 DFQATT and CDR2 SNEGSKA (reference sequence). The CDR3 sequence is CSAGLAGLITDTQYF.

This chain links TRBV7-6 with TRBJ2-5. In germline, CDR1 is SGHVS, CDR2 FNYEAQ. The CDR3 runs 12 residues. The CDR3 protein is CASSFHQETQYF.

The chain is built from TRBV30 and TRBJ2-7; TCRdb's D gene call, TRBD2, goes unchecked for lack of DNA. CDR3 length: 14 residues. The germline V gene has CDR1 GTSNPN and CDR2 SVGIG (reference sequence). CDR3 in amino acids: CAWRTGTTPGEQYF.

The CDR3 protein is CASSQIAGAGEKLFF. This chain uses TRBV4-1 with TRBJ1-4. The CDR3 is made up of 15 amino acids. CDR1 is MGHRA and CDR2 is YSYEKL in the germline V gene.

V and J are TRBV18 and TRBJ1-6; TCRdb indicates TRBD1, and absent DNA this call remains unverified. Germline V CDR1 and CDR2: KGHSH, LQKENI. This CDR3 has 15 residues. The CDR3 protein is CASSPQGDYNSPLHF.

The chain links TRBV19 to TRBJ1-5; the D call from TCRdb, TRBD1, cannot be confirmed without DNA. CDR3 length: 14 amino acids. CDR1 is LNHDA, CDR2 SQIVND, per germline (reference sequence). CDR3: CASSIAQGDQPQHF.

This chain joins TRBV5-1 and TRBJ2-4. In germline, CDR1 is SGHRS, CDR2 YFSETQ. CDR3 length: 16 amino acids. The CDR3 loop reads CASSLGRLLAKNIQYF.

The CDR3: CASSPARQGERYNSPLHF. This chain links TRBV27 with TRBJ1-6; TCRdb outputs TRBD1, but without DNA this stays unchecked. Germline values: CDR1 MNHEY, CDR2 SMNVEV (reference sequence). This CDR3 contains 18 residues.

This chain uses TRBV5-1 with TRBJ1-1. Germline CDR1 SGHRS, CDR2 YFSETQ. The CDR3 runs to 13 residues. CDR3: CASNRQGNTEAFF. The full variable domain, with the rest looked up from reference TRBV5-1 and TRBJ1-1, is KAGVTQTPRYLIKTRGQQVTLSCSPISGHRSVSWYQQTPGQGLQFLFEYFSETQRNKGNFPGRFSGRQFSNSRSEMNVSTLELGDSALYLCASNRQGNTEAFFGQGTRLTVV.

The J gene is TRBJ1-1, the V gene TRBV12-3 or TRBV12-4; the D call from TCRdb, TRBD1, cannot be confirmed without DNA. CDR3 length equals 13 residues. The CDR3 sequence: CASSQTGYTEAFF.

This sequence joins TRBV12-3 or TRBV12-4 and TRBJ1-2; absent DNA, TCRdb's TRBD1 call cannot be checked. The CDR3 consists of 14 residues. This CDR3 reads CASSFRGVLGGYTF.